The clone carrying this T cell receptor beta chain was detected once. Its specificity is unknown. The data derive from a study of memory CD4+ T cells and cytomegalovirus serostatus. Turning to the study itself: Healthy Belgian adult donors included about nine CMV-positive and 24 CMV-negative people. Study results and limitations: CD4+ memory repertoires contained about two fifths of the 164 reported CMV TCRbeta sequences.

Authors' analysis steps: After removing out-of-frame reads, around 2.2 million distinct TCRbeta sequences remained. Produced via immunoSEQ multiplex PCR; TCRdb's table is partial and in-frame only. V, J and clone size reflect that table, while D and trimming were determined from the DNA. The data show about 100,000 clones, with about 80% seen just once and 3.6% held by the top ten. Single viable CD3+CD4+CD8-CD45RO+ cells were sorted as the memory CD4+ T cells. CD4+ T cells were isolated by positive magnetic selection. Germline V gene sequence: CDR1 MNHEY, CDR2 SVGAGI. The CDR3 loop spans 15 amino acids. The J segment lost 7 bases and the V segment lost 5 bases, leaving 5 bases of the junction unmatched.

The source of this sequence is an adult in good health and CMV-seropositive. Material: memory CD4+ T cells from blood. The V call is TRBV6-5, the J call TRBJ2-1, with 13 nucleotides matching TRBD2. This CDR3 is CASSKLAGGVNEQFF. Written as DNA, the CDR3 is TGTGCCAGCAGTAAACTAGCGGGAGGGGTTAATGAGCAGTTCTTC.